The 25 T cell receptor beta chains in this list originate from one sample, sequenced in a study of blood T cells in healthy people across ages. Sample-barcoded 5' priming and a J-beta primer mix drove a second PCR of roughly 7 to 11 cycles. TCRdb ran MiXCR on the 5' RACE reads and lists one entry per CDR3 protein. In the table there are over 1,500,000 distinct CDR3 sequences, around half of which are singletons. The sample was blood. These receptors were collected from a woman aged 40 to 50 in good health.

The chain recombines TRBV7-2 with TRBJ2-5; 14 bases agree with TRBD2. V was pared by 5 bases and J by 11 bases, with 16 bases of the junction left unmatched. The V gene's germline CDR1 is SGHTA and CDR2 FQGNSA. CDR3 length: 17 residues. The CDR3 here is CASSPGTSGGHYNEQYF. The CDR3 nucleotides read TGTGCCAGCAGCCCAGGGACTAGCGGGGGACACTACAATGAGCAGTACTTC.

This clonotype was observed once. This sequence joins TRBV20-1 and TRBJ2-5; D perhaps matches TRBD1 (6 bases). The CDR3 contains 15 residues. In germline, CDR1 is DFQATT, CDR2 SNEGSKA (reference sequence). The V gene lost 0 bases and the J gene lost 5 bases, with 16 bases spanning the gap. For the CDR3, the DNA is TGCAGTGCTAGAGATGGTTCGGACAGTAGGGAGACCCAGTACTTC. Its protein is CSARDGSDSRETQYF.

In its sample, this clonotype was seen a few times. The chain couples TRBV6-5 to TRBJ2-3; D gene ambiguous. The CDR3 extends over 11 amino acids. Per the germline V gene, CDR1 is MNHEY and CDR2 is SVGAGI. V lost 2 bases and J lost 8, with 5 bases in between. In DNA form, the CDR3 reads TGTGCCAGCAGTTACCTATCTACGCAGTATTTT. It codes for CASSYLSTQYF.

In its sample, this clonotype was seen a few times. CDR3 nucleotide sequence: TGCAGTGCTAGAGATCCCGGGGACGAGACCCAGTACTTC. It encodes CSARDPGDETQYF. The gene calls are TRBV20-1 and TRBJ2-5; D tentatively fits TRBD1 or TRBD2 (5 bases each). Germline V gene data show CDR1 as DFQATT and CDR2 as SNEGSKA (reference sequence). The ends were cut back, 0 bases at V and 5 bases at J, with 10 bases in the middle. The CDR3 spans 13 residues.

The V gene is TRBV20-1, the J gene TRBJ2-3, with 15 bases aligning to TRBD2. Germline CDR1 DFQATT, CDR2 SNEGSKA (reference sequence). The CDR3 consists of 16 residues. V was pared by 8 bases and J by 3 bases, with 9 bases of the junction left unmatched. The CDR3 DNA follows: TGCAGTACCGGACTAGCGGGGGGGCACGAGACAGATACGCAGTATTTT. Protein sequence: CSTGLAGGHETDTQYF.

This chain links TRBV11-2 with TRBJ2-5; D gene uncertain. V shed 5 bases and J shed 5 bases, with 18 bases lying between them. Germline values: CDR1 SGHAT, CDR2 FQNNGV. The CDR3 sequence is 15 residues long. In nucleotides, the CDR3 is TGTGCCAGCAGCCTCCAGACCCAAGAATGGGAGACCCAGTACTTC. Its translation is CASSLQTQEWETQYF.

This clonotype was seen just once. CDR3 protein: CSATRTAGETQYF. CDR3 in DNA: TGCAGTGCCACCAGGACAGCCGGCGAGACCCAGTACTTC. The chain has TRBV20-1 and TRBJ2-7, with D maybe TRBD1 (6 bases). The J call is in doubt because the DNA end fits TRBJ2-5 better. The CDR3 has 13 residues. Looked up from germline, CDR1 is DFQATT and CDR2 is SNEGSKA (reference sequence).

The chain combines TRBV14 with TRBJ1-5; no reliable D call. The V end was cut by 2 bases, the J end by 4 bases, with 6 bases between. This CDR3 region has 13 residues. CDR1 and CDR2 from the germline V gene are SGHDN and FVKESK. CDR3 in amino acids: CASSQKGNQPQHF. The CDR3 DNA sequence: TGTGCCAGCAGCCAAAAAGGGAATCAGCCCCAGCATTTT.

The V and J genes are TRBV12-3 or TRBV12-4 and TRBJ2-1, with D perhaps TRBD1 (6 bases). The CDR3 is 14 residues long. Deletions cut 3 bases from V and 6 bases from J, with 12 bases between. The CDR3 sequence: CASSLIRGGNEQFF. The CDR3 region has the DNA TGTGCCAGCAGTTTGATCAGGGGTGGCAATGAGCAGTTCTTC.

This clonotype was counted a few times. This rearrangement joins TRBV20-1 to TRBJ2-7; the D gene is possibly TRBD2 (6 bases). The germline CDR1 and CDR2 sequences are DFQATT and SNEGSKA (reference sequence). V was clipped by 6 bases and J by 6 bases, with 15 bases between them. The length of the CDR3 is 12 residues. This CDR3 is CSAEKWGGEQYF. CDR3 sequence (DNA): TGCAGTGCAGAGAAGTGGGGAGGCGAGCAGTACTTC.

The rearrangement links TRBV4-2 to TRBJ2-1, with a tentative D call TRBD1 (6 bases). V lost 3 bases and J lost 4, with 22 bases in between. The CDR3 runs 18 residues. Germline-derived CDR1 and CDR2 are LGHNA and YNFKEQ. CDR3 coding DNA: TGTGCCAGCAGCCAGGAGCAAGGACAGCCGGTGGGGTACAATGAGCAGTTCTTC. Protein sequence: CASSQEQGQPVGYNEQFF.

The V gene is TRBV4-1, the J gene TRBJ2-1, with TRBD2 identical over 10 bases. The CDR3 covers 17 residues. V lost 1 base, J lost 7 bases, and 10 bases stayed unmatched. CDR1 is MGHRA, CDR2 YSYEKL, per germline. The CDR3: CASSQAPSGGALNEQFF. Written as DNA, the CDR3 is TGCGCCAGCAGCCAAGCACCAAGCGGGGGGGCCTTGAATGAGCAGTTCTTC.

This clonotype was found many times. At one of its ends the junction is not consistent with the germline gene, which may arise from a read error. The rearrangement uses TRBV5-1 and TRBJ2-7; D unclear. The CDR3 is 14 residues long. The germline V gene has CDR1 SGHRS and CDR2 YFSETQ. CDR3 amino acids: CASSLDGVAYEQYF. In nucleotides, the CDR3 is TGTGCCAGCAGCTTAGATGGGGTCGCCTACGAGCAGTACTTC.

The V gene is TRBV6-5, the J gene TRBJ1-2; tentatively, D is TRBD1 (5 bases). This CDR3 has 14 amino acids. The germline CDR1 and CDR2 sequences are MNHEY and SVGAGI. The germline V and J ends were trimmed by 2 bases and 4 bases, with 11 bases remaining between them. The CDR3 reads CASSYAQGTYGYTF. The CDR3 DNA is TGTGCCAGCAGTTACGCTCAGGGAACCTATGGCTACACCTTC.

This clonotype appeared a single time. This chain uses TRBV4-3 with TRBJ2-4; 12 bases match TRBD2. Germline values: CDR1 LGHNA, CDR2 YSLEER. CDR3 length: 18 amino acids. V shed 0 bases, J shed 13 bases, and the junction held 16 bases outside the gene matches. CDR3 amino acids: CASSQELAGGPSSYGQYF. Here the CDR3 DNA reads TGCGCCAGCAGCCAAGAACTAGCGGGGGGCCCGAGCTCCTACGGGCAGTACTTC.

V and J are TRBV6-6 and TRBJ1-5, with TRBD1 matching over 7 bases. J lost 3 bases, V lost 5 bases, and 4 bases had no gene match. The CDR3 is 14 amino acids. Germline V CDR1 and CDR2: MNHNY, SVGAGI (reference sequence). The CDR3 DNA is TGTGCCAGCAGTGGGGGGACAGACAATCAGCCCCAGCATTTT. Translating it yields CASSGGTDNQPQHF.

The chain joins TRBV6-2 or TRBV6-3 to TRBJ1-2; no reliable D call. CDR1 and CDR2 (germline): MNHEY, SVGEGT. The V end was cut by 7 bases, the J end by 8 bases, with 35 bases between. This CDR3 is 19 amino acids long. This chain's CDR3 is CASTKDLLAELIFVGGYTF. CDR3 sequence (DNA): TGTGCCAGCACCAAGGATTTGTTGGCAGAACTTATTTTCGTTGGGGGCTACACCTTC.

This clonotype was detected only a few times. The CDR3 is CSARRATSGETQYF. The DNA of the CDR3 is TGCAGTGCTAGACGGGCGACATCGGGGGAGACCCAGTACTTC. The chain couples TRBV20-1 to TRBJ2-5, with D tentatively TRBD2 (5 bases). Germline CDR1 and CDR2: DFQATT and SNEGSKA (reference sequence). Trimming removed 2 bases at V and 5 bases at J, with 15 bases between. The CDR3 sequence is 14 residues long.

The CDR3 region is CSAGLTGKPYEQYF. CDR3 sequence (DNA): TGCAGTGCAGGTCTTACAGGAAAGCCTTACGAGCAGTACTTC. This sequence joins TRBV20-1 and TRBJ2-7; tentatively, D is TRBD1 (5 bases). This CDR3 spans 14 amino acids. Trimming removed 6 bases at V and 4 bases at J, with 19 bases between. CDR1 and CDR2 (germline): DFQATT, SNEGSKA (reference sequence).

This chain uses TRBV6-2 or TRBV6-3 with TRBJ2-5; no definite D call. There are 14 residues in the CDR3. Trimming stripped 3 bases from V and 4 bases from J, with 12 bases between. Germline V gene sequence: CDR1 MNHEY, CDR2 SVGEGT. The CDR3: CASSYLVTRETQYF. The CDR3 bases are TGTGCCAGCAGTTATCTAGTAACGAGAGAGACCCAGTACTTC.

This chain links TRBV6-1 with TRBJ2-7; the match to TRBD1 covers 11 bases. V shed 3 bases and J 3 bases; nucleotides not matched to a gene: 7. This CDR3 is 16 amino acids long. Germline CDR1 is MNHNS and CDR2 is SASEGT. The CDR3 reads CASSEDRGQGVYEQYF. In DNA form, the CDR3 reads TGTGCCAGCAGTGAGGATAGGGGACAGGGGGTCTACGAGCAGTACTTC.

The V and J genes are TRBV4-3 and TRBJ2-3; D could derive from TRBD1 or TRBD2 (5 bases each). Germline loops: CDR1 LGHNA, CDR2 YSLEER. The CDR3 runs to 18 residues. The germline V and J ends were trimmed by 0 bases and 0 bases, with 16 bases remaining between them. DNA of the CDR3: TGCGCCAGCAGCCAAGATCGGGGCTCAGGCTCTAGCACAGATACGCAGTATTTT. Translation: CASSQDRGSGSSTDTQYF.

There are a few counts of this clonotype. The CDR3 region has the DNA TGCAGTGCTAGTCCCTTAGCGGGGGGATCCTACGAGCAGTACTTC. It translates to CSASPLAGGSYEQYF. V and J are TRBV20-1 and TRBJ2-7; 10 nucleotides agree with TRBD2. In germline, CDR1 is DFQATT, CDR2 SNEGSKA (reference sequence). CDR3 size: 15 residues. V was clipped by 3 bases and J by 1 base; unmatched bases: 6.

This clonotype was counted only a few times. The genes are TRBV14 and TRBJ2-7; D remains ambiguous. CDR3 size: 13 residues. Deletions cut 4 bases from V and 2 bases from J, with 9 bases between. Looked up from germline, CDR1 is SGHDN and CDR2 is FVKESK. The CDR3 DNA reads as TGTGCCAGCAGCCTATCAGCACCCTACGAGCAGTACTTC. This codes for CASSLSAPYEQYF.

This rearrangement joins TRBV4-3 to TRBJ2-2; perhaps TRBD2 as D (5 bases). CDR3 length equals 15 residues. From germline, CDR1 is LGHNA and CDR2 YSLEER. The V and J ends lost 0 bases and 4 bases respectively, with 9 bases between them. The CDR3 DNA reads as TGCGCCAGCAGCCAAGATCGGGGTTTCACCGGGGAGCTGTTTTTT. This encodes CASSQDRGFTGELFF.